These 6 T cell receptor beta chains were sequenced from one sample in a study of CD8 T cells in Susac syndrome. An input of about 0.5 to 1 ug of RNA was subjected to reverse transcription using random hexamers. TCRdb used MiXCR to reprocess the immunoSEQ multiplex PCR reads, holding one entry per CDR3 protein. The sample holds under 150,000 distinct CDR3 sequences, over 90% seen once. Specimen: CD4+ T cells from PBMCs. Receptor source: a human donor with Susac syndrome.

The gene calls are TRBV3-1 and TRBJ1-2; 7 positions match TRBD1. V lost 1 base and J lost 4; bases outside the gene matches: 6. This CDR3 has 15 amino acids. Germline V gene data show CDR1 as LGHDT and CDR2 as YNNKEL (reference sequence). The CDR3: CASSQAGQAIYGYTF. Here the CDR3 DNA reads TGTGCCAGCAGCCAAGCTGGACAGGCCATCTATGGCTACACCTTC. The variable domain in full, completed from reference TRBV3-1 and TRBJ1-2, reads DTAVSQTPKYLVTQMGNDKSIKCEQNLGHDTMYWYKQDSKKFLKIMFSYNNKELIINETVPNRFSPKSPDKAHLNLHINSLELGDSAVYFCASSQAGQAIYGYTFGSGTRLTVV.

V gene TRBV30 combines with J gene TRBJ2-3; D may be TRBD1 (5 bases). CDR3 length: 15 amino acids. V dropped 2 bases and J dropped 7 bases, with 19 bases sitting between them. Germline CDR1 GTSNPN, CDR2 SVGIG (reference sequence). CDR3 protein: CAWSLHGHPPNTQYF. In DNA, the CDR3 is TGTGCCTGGAGTCTTCATGGACATCCCCCGAATACGCAGTATTTT.

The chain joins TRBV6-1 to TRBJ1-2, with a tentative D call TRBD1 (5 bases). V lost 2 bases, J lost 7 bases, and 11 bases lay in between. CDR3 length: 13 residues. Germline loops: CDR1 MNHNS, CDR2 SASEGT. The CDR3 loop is CASSENPGSGYTF. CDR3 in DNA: TGTGCCAGCAGTGAAAACCCAGGGAGTGGCTACACCTTC.

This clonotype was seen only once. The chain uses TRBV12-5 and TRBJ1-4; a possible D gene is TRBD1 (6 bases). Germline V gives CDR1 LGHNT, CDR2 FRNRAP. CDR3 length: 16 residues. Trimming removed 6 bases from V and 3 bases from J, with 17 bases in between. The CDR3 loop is CASGQGKRLANEKLFF. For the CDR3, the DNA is TGTGCTAGTGGCCAGGGGAAACGGTTAGCTAATGAAAAACTGTTTTTT.

The CDR3 loop is CSARRTGRNEQFF. CDR3 coding DNA: TGCAGTGCTAGACGGACAGGGAGGAATGAGCAGTTCTTC. This chain links TRBV20-1 with TRBJ2-1; 8 bases map to TRBD1. J lost 7 bases, V lost 2 bases, and 4 bases had no gene match. Per germline, CDR1 DFQATT and CDR2 SNEGSKA (reference sequence). This CDR3 has 13 residues.

CDR3 in amino acids: CAGRTEFGANVLTF. In nucleotides, the CDR3 is TGTGCCGGTCGGACAGAGTTTGGCGCCAACGTCCTGACTTTC. V is TRBV30 and J is TRBJ2-6, with D maybe TRBD1 (6 bases). The germline V gene has CDR1 GTSNPN and CDR2 SVGIG (reference sequence). V was clipped by 8 bases and J by 7 bases, with 18 bases between them. The CDR3 contains 14 residues.